This T cell receptor beta chain was recovered during a study of blood T cell repertoires in COVID-19. Sequencing was performed with immunoSEQ multiplex PCR; in TCRdb, only in-frame clones are kept and a portion is missing. The table includes more than 95,000 clones, 65% to 90% detected once. The CDR3 extends over 15 amino acids. The junction had 6 bases not matched to a gene; V was cut back by 5 bases and J by 2 bases. CDR1 LNHDA and CDR2 SQIVND come from the germline V gene (reference sequence). The source of this sequence is a man older than 75 with active or convalescent COVID-19. The sequencing input was peripheral blood. This chain uses TRBV19 with TRBJ1-3; 7 nucleotides match TRBD1. Written as DNA, the CDR3 is TGTGCCAGTAGTCCGACAGGGATGGCTGGAAACACCATATATTTT. Residues: CASSPTGMAGNTIYF.